These 5 T cell receptor beta chains came from one sample sequenced in a study of immune evolution from preneoplasia to lung adenocarcinoma. This table comes from immunoSEQ multiplex PCR, and its TCRdb copy is limited to in-frame clones, with some not included. The sample holds about 41,000 clones; roughly 80% are singletons and the top ten take approximately 4.6%. Sequenced input: FFPE invasive lung adenocarcinoma tissue. The receptors derive from a person between 60 and 70 years old with lung adenocarcinoma.

The genes are TRBV18 and TRBJ2-1; perhaps D is TRBD1 or TRBD2 (5 bases each). This CDR3 region has 13 residues. Germline V CDR1 and CDR2: KGHSH, LQKENI. Trimming left V 8 bases short and J 5 bases short, with 13 bases between. The CDR3 bases are TGTGCCAGCCTCGGGACCAATAACAATGAGCAGTTCTTC. Its translation: CASLGTNNNEQFF. Filled out from reference TRBV18 and TRBJ2-1, the complete variable domain reads NAGVMQNPRHLVRRRGQEARLRCSPMKGHSHVYWYRQLPEEGLKFMVYLQKENIIDESGMPKERFSAEFPKEGPSILRIQQVVRGDSAAYFCASLGTNNNEQFFGPGTRLTVL.

The rearrangement uses TRBV19 and TRBJ2-2, with 8 positions matching TRBD1. Germline V gene sequence: CDR1 LNHDA, CDR2 SQIVND (reference sequence). This CDR3 is 13 amino acids long. The trim removed 8 bases at V and 5 bases at J, leaving 4 bases unmatched. The CDR3 nucleotides read TGTGCCAGTTTAAACAGGGGGACCGGGGAGCTGTTTTTT. Translation gives CASLNRGTGELFF.

This clone was seen more than once but under ten times. The V gene is TRBV7-9, the J gene TRBJ2-2, with 11 bases matching TRBD2. The V segment lost 2 bases and the J segment 2 bases; nucleotides outside the gene matches: 10. Looked up from germline, CDR1 is SEHNR and CDR2 is FQNEAQ (reference sequence). The CDR3 sequence is 19 residues long. This CDR3 is CASSLRPGLADINTGELFF. In nucleotides, the CDR3 is TGTGCCAGCAGCTTACGGCCGGGACTAGCGGACATAAACACCGGGGAGCTGTTTTTT.

The V and J genes are TRBV9 and TRBJ2-3, with TRBD2 matching over 8 bases. After removal of 3 bases from V and 5 bases from J, the junction contained 8 bases not matched to a gene. This CDR3 contains 15 residues. Germline V gene lookup returns CDR1 SGDLS and CDR2 YYNGEE. The CDR3 DNA reads as TGTGCCAGCAGCGATCCGGGGGGGCGTAAAGATACGCAGTATTTT. Protein product: CASSDPGGRKDTQYF.

V and J are TRBV7-2 and TRBJ2-4, with D possibly matching TRBD1 (6 bases). The CDR3 has 16 residues. The V end lost 5 bases, the J end lost 9 bases, and 23 bases lay between the germline ends. CDR1 is SGHTA, CDR2 FQGNSA, per germline. This CDR3 reads CASSPRGGSGTSIQYF. The CDR3 DNA is TGTGCCAGCAGCCCCCGAGGGGGTTCGGGGACGAGCATTCAGTACTTC.